This T cell receptor (beta chain) was retrieved from a study of cytomegalovirus exposure and HLA in healthy donors. A roughly 120-subject validation cohort, separate from the approximately 610-subject first cohort, supplied the donors. Note on this clone: Its specificity is not known.

Study-wide findings and caveats: Some public TCRs appeared in many individuals, while most sequences were rare. Among the CMV-associated chains, three were confirmed in vitro as specific for CMV antigens.

Sequencing was performed with immunoSEQ multiplex PCR; in TCRdb, only in-frame clones are kept and a portion is missing. Found here are 220,000 or so clones, approximately 87% of them singletons; the top ten hold 4.5% to 6%. The V end lost 5 bases, the J end lost 4 bases, and 12 bases lay between the germline ends. In germline, CDR1 is SNHLY, CDR2 FYNNEI. The CDR3 runs to 14 residues. Sequenced sample: PBMCs. The origin of this receptor is a woman between 18 and 29 years old in good health and CMV-seronegative. The V gene is TRBV2, the J gene TRBJ1-5; maybe TRBD1 (5 bases). CDR3 loop: CASSIRGGNQPQHF. CDR3 DNA: TGTGCCAGCAGTATCCGGGGCGGGAATCAGCCCCAGCATTTT.